These T cell receptor beta chains were read from a single sample in a study of blood T cell repertoires in COVID-19. Sequenced by immunoSEQ multiplex PCR; TCRdb stores in-frame clones only, minus some. This sample has some 200,000 clones; roughly four fifths occur once, and the top ten carry approximately 4.8%. What was sequenced was PBMCs or T cells enriched from blood (not recorded which). Receptors originate from a woman aged 45-60 years who had been exposed to COVID-19. Each CDR3 is given without its conserved first and last residue.

v_gene	j_gene	CDR3aa
TRBV28	TRBJ1-5	ASSPGTGVSGQPQH
TRBV5-1	TRBJ2-2	ASSLDGNGELF
TRBV2	TRBJ2-1	ASSERGGTEQF
TRBV15	TRBJ2-2	ATSSTQGRHTGELF
TRBV12-3/TRBV12-4	TRBJ1-1	ASRGQSDTEAF
TRBV6-1	TRBJ1-5	ASSETDYQPQH
TRBV2	TRBJ2-5	ASSVGGDRETQY
TRBV9	TRBJ1-1	ASSAGQGTEAF
TRBV5-5	TRBJ1-1	ASSLAGGSTEAF
TRBV4-1	TRBJ1-2	ASSRTGGFSYGYT
TRBV5-4	TRBJ2-1	ASSRGLAGGSSYNEQF
TRBV10-1	TRBJ2-7	ASRTLSEQY
TRBV5-8	TRBJ1-2	ASSLRTGSANYGYT
TRBV18	TRBJ1-4	ASSDIGKLF
TRBV7-8	TRBJ1-3	ASSFSTNTIY
TRBV28	TRBJ2-5	ASSRPGTGRETQY
TRBV12-3/TRBV12-4	TRBJ1-1	ASTYTGSTEAF
TRBV12-3/TRBV12-4	TRBJ2-2	ASKRVVNGELF
TRBV4-1	TRBJ1-6	ASSQDPQGSSYNSPLH
TRBV15	TRBJ1-5	ATSRGRFSNQPQH
TRBV6-5	TRBJ1-5	ASSERTSNQPQH
TRBV6-5	TRBJ1-1	ASRATSGGNTEAF
TRBV11-2	TRBJ2-2	ASSSFSETRTVGELF
TRBV10-2	TRBJ1-1	ASKKGVNTEAF
TRBV30	TRBJ1-1	AWSVNRENTEAF
TRBV10-3	TRBJ2-7	AISYRDTSYEQY
TRBV5-4	TRBJ1-2	ASSLPAGYGYT
TRBV6-4	TRBJ2-1	ASSAGTVNNEQF
TRBV6-5	TRBJ1-1	ASAIYTEAF
TRBV7-2	TRBJ1-5	ASSLEGGGNQPQH
TRBV7-2	TRBJ1-3	ASSLDGPWSSGNTIY
TRBV2	TRBJ1-2	ASSERGTGGYT
TRBV19	TRBJ1-5	ASTPDRDSNQPQH
TRBV10-3	TRBJ2-7	AIRERDRGNEQY
TRBV7-7	TRBJ2-3	ASSLGSGGTDTQY
TRBV7-8	TRBJ1-1	ASSRGQSFEAF
TRBV7-2	TRBJ1-1	ASSLDGTEAF
TRBV5-1	TRBJ2-5	ASSFGHRGQETQY
TRBV11-3	TRBJ2-1	ASSPMPGQAYNEQF
TRBV28	TRBJ2-3	ASSSGRVITDTQY
TRBV5-4	TRBJ1-2	ASSPDRDNYGYT
TRBV5-5	TRBJ1-5	ASGLGVSNQPQH
TRBV19	TRBJ2-5	ASSQGQGRETQY
TRBV21-1	TRBJ1-4	ASSDQALNEKLF
TRBV5-4	TRBJ2-3	ASSPPGRGDTDTQY
TRBV10-1	TRBJ2-7	ASSGFVDGEQY
TRBV28	TRBJ1-2	ASSSGNYGYT
TRBV3-1/TRBV3-2	TRBJ2-7	ASSLYSYEQY
TRBV18	TRBJ1-3	ASSLQDYSGNTIY
TRBV4-2	TRBJ2-7	ASSRSIKGGGSYEQY
TRBV12-3/TRBV12-4	TRBJ1-5	ASRPDRNQPQH
TRBV18	TRBJ2-3	ASSPRQGGEDTQY
TRBV7-3	TRBJ1-1	ASSSGQANTEAF